This T cell receptor beta chain was retrieved from a study of blood T cell repertoires in COVID-19. Turning to the study itself: Material from acute and convalescent COVID-19 was sourced from the United States, Italy and Spain. PBMCs, B-cell-depleted T cells, or T cells provided the cDNA or gDNA that made up the material.

The CDR3 length is 12 residues. J lost 15 bases, V lost 5 bases, and 11 bases had no gene match. Per the original data handling: Using reference gene primer amplification, nucleated cell counts were estimated. TCRdb's copy holds only in-frame clones and misses some; the assay was immunoSEQ multiplex PCR. V, J and clone size reflect that table, while D and trimming were determined from the DNA. The sample consists of about 240,000 clones, roughly four fifths of them appearing once. Sequencing was carried out using peripheral blood. The receptor's source is a woman younger than 35 with acute or convalescent COVID-19. V and J are TRBV12-3 or TRBV12-4 and TRBJ2-3; TRBD1 matches 7 bases. CDR3 region: CASSKTGVHIYF. The CDR3 DNA reads as TGTGCCAGCAGTAAAACAGGGGTCCACATCTATTTT.